This TCR beta chain was obtained from a study of blood T cell repertoires in COVID-19. Study-wide background: Samples taken during acute and convalescent COVID-19 were collected in the United States, Italy and Spain.

This clone has a handful of counts. Other DNA sequences of this sample code for an identical CDR3. V was pared by 5 bases and J by 7 bases, with 11 bases between. The V gene's germline CDR1 is SGHAT and CDR2 FQNNGV. The CDR3 loop spans 12 amino acids. In the original analysis: Amplification of reference gene primers was used by the study to estimate nucleated cell counts. Profiled with immunoSEQ multiplex PCR; TCRdb holds only in-frame clones, not every one. V and J calls and clone size are given by that table; D and trimming were obtained from the DNA. The repertoire holds around 64,000 clones, 80% to 90% seen once, with 2% in the top ten.

Specimen: peripheral blood. The chain carries TRBV11-2 and TRBJ1-2, with a tentative D call TRBD1 (5 bases). This receptor was identified in a man aged 25-45 years with acute or convalescent COVID-19. This chain's CDR3 is CASSPSGAGYTF. The CDR3, as DNA: TGTGCCAGCAGCCCCAGCGGGGCTGGCTACACCTTC.